The entry below describes one TCR beta chain. Antigen: not known. V was trimmed by 2 bases and J by 1 base, leaving 8 bases between them. This CDR3 has 13 residues. The V gene's germline CDR1 is GTSNPN and CDR2 SVGIG (reference sequence). This table comes from immunoSEQ multiplex PCR, and its TCRdb copy is limited to in-frame clones, with some not included. Of roughly 48,000 clones listed, 80% are singletons. This sample is drawn from a study of T cells in localized non-small cell lung cancer. General observations from the study: Elevated circulating T cell density in blood was associated with longer overall survival. Adjacent lung exhibited a median of approximately 50 among the 100 most abundant tumor clones. Tumor trailed uninvolved adjacent lung in T cell clonality, which peaked there.

This receptor was taken from a woman between 35 and 75 years old with stage II lung adenocarcinoma. V and J are TRBV30 and TRBJ2-5, with D hard to call. The sequences come from PBMCs, collected before any cancer treatment. CDR3 coding DNA: TGTGCCTGGAGTCCGAACTTCCAAGAGACCCAGTACTTC. It specifies CAWSPNFQETQYF.